The clone carrying this T cell receptor (beta chain) was found a few times. Its antigen is unknown. This record comes from a study of beta chain features in type 1 diabetes. The CDR3 contains 15 residues. J lost 0 bases, V lost 7 bases, and 8 bases had no gene match. CDR1 and CDR2 (germline): SQVTM, ANQGSEA. A sort by CD45RO/CCR7/CD25/CD127/CD95/CD27 yielded CD4+ naive, central memory, regulatory and stem cell-like memory cells. Expressed TCRB transcripts were sequenced because the entire RNA isolate underwent reverse transcription. Sequencing was performed with immunoSEQ multiplex PCR; in TCRdb, only in-frame clones are kept and a portion is missing. The data contain around 260,000 clones, roughly 25% of them seen just once; the ten biggest clones take up around 0.011%. Study-wide results and limits: TCRB CDR3 length was moderately but significantly reduced in all four CD4+ subsets of Type 1 diabetes patients. In the patient group, naive, central memory and Treg TCRB repertoires seemed more alike than in the healthy donor group.

The chain employs TRBV29-1 and TRBJ2-3; the match to TRBD2 covers 9 bases. Sequenced: naive CD4+ T cells from blood. This clonotype originated in a woman aged 25 to 45 with type 1 diabetes. In DNA, the CDR3 is TGCAGCGCTCGAACTAGCGGGCTTAGCACAGATACGCAGTATTTT. As protein: CSARTSGLSTDTQYF.